The 18 T cell receptor beta chains listed next were all sequenced from one sample in a study of cytomegalovirus exposure and HLA in healthy donors. The PCR ran on 60 Vbeta and 13 Jbeta primers. Assay used: immunoSEQ multiplex PCR; TCRdb lists only in-frame clones, some missing. The sample has 110,000 or so clones; over 75% are singletons. The sample comprised PBMCs. The receptors originated from a woman aged 40 to 49 in good health and CMV-seropositive.

The chain couples TRBV19 to TRBJ1-5; D unclear. CDR1 is LNHDA and CDR2 is SQIVND in the germline V gene (reference sequence). The germline V and J ends were trimmed by 6 bases and 2 bases, with 11 bases remaining between them. This CDR3 spans 14 amino acids. CDR3 in amino acids: CASRRGWGNQPQHF. CDR3 DNA: TGTGCCAGTAGGCGAGGTTGGGGCAATCAGCCCCAGCATTTT.

This chain's CDR3 is CASSHHGSGDTQYF. The DNA for the CDR3 is TGCGCCAGCAGCCACCACGGCAGCGGGGATACGCAGTATTTT. The rearrangement joins TRBV4-1 to TRBJ2-3, with D maybe TRBD2 (6 bases). V lost 3 bases to trimming and J lost 6 bases, with 13 bases between them. The CDR3 length is 14 residues. Germline CDR1 is MGHRA and CDR2 is YSYEKL.

The rearrangement joins TRBV5-5 to TRBJ2-5; D is ambiguous. Germline CDR1 SGHKS, CDR2 YYEKEE (reference sequence). The CDR3 loop spans 14 amino acids. Trimming took off 0 bases at V and 5 bases at J, with 11 bases between the two ends. As DNA, the CDR3 is TGTGCCAGCAGCTTGGGCCCGGTAGAGGAGACCCAGTACTTC. Its protein is CASSLGPVEETQYF.

This rearrangement joins TRBV28 to TRBJ2-3; 8 bases fit TRBD1. The germline CDR1 and CDR2 sequences are MDHEN and SYDVKM. Unmatched junction bases numbered 5, after V lost 6 bases and J lost 3 bases. CDR3 length: 14 residues. This CDR3 reads CASSLRGLTDTQYF. In nucleotides, the CDR3 is TGTGCCAGCAGCCTCAGGGGGCTGACAGATACGCAGTATTTT.

The V gene is TRBV28, the J gene TRBJ2-5; TRBD2 agrees at 11 bases. J was trimmed by 5 bases and V by 6 bases; bases with no gene match: 5. CDR1 is MDHEN, CDR2 SYDVKM, per germline. This CDR3 region has 14 residues. CDR3 nucleotides: TGTGCCAGCAGGACTAGCGGGATGGGGGAGACCCAGTACTTC. Translating gives CASRTSGMGETQYF.

The chain links TRBV6-1 to TRBJ1-1, with D tentatively TRBD1 (5 bases). The germline gives CDR1 MNHNS, CDR2 SASEGT. The CDR3 spans 13 residues. CDR3 amino acids: CAIEEGAGTEAFF. CDR3 sequence (DNA): TGTGCGATCGAGGAAGGGGCAGGCACTGAAGCTTTCTTT.

The sample holds a few counts of this clone. This chain links TRBV5-1 with TRBJ1-2, with 10 positions matching TRBD1. The CDR3 is 16 amino acids. Per the germline V gene, CDR1 is SGHRS and CDR2 is YFSETQ. The V and J ends lost 0 bases and 7 bases, in that order; junction bases with no gene match: 9. The CDR3 loop is CASSLAGQGSVRGYTF. CDR3 nucleotides: TGCGCCAGCAGCTTGGCGGGACAGGGGTCGGTTCGTGGCTACACCTTC.

This clone was counted once. V is TRBV7-8 and J is TRBJ2-3, with 7 positions matching TRBD1. The CDR3 length is 19 residues. With 5 bases clipped from V and 2 bases from J, the junction kept 19 bases outside the gene matches. Germline V CDR1 and CDR2: SGHVS, FQNEAQ. The CDR3 nucleotides are TGTGCCAGCAGCCCGCCCCGGGACAAGGGGGCCCCGTACACAGATACGCAGTATTTT. Translated, it gives CASSPPRDKGAPYTDTQYF.

This chain connects TRBV19 to TRBJ1-5, with 7 positions matching TRBD1. The CDR3 covers 20 residues. Losses at the gene ends were 4 bases for V and 0 bases for J; bases not matched to a gene: 18. Germline CDR1 is LNHDA and CDR2 is SQIVND (reference sequence). The DNA for the CDR3 is TGTGCCAGTAGTACCCGACAGGGATCTAAGTACCGAAATAGCAATCAGCCCCAGCATTTT. It yields the protein CASSTRQGSKYRNSNQPQHF.

The chain couples TRBV7-2 to TRBJ2-5, with 8 nucleotides matching TRBD2. Trimming took 1 base from V and 3 from J; bases not matched to a gene: 7. The CDR3 has 16 amino acids. Per the germline V gene, CDR1 is SGHTA and CDR2 is FQGNSA. The CDR3 sequence is CASSLGQRGWEETQYF. As DNA, the CDR3 is TGTGCCAGCAGCTTAGGTCAGCGGGGGTGGGAAGAGACCCAGTACTTC.

This clone was seen only a few times. V gene TRBV19 combines with J gene TRBJ2-7, with 8 positions matching TRBD2. The V gene end was trimmed by 10 bases and the J gene end by 4 bases; junction bases not matched to a gene: 9. The CDR3 covers 13 residues. Germline V gene sequence: CDR1 LNHDA, CDR2 SQIVND (reference sequence). The CDR3 bases are TGTGCCACTGCAGCGGGAGCGTTTTACGAGCAGTACTTC. Encoded protein: CATAAGAFYEQYF.

The J gene is TRBJ1-2, the V gene TRBV11-2; 9 nucleotides line up with TRBD1. The CDR3 consists of 13 residues. V lost 4 bases and J lost 4; bases outside the gene matches: 1. Germline lookup yields CDR1 SGHAT and CDR2 FQNNGV. In DNA form, the CDR3 reads TGTGCCAGCAGCTCGGGACAGGGCTATGGCTACACCTTC. This gives the protein CASSSGQGYGYTF.

The chain's CDR3 is CASSHSRDRGNYGYTF. CDR3 coding DNA: TGTGCCAGCAGCCACTCCCGGGACAGGGGAAACTATGGCTACACCTTC. The chain uses TRBV7-2 and TRBJ1-2; 10 nucleotides match TRBD1. CDR1 and CDR2 from the germline V gene are SGHTA and FQGNSA. V gave up 5 bases and J gave up 2 bases; unmatched junction bases: 8. CDR3 length equals 16 residues.

V is TRBV28 and J is TRBJ2-1; 13 bases map to TRBD2. J lost 8 bases, V lost 5 bases, and 12 bases had no gene match. The germline CDR1 and CDR2 sequences are MDHEN and SYDVKM. This CDR3 spans 17 amino acids. In DNA form, the CDR3 reads TGTGCCAGCAGTCGATCCTGGACTAGCGGGAGCTTTGATGAGCAGTTCTTC. Its protein is CASSRSWTSGSFDEQFF.

The chain recombines TRBV2 with TRBJ2-7, with a weak D call TRBD1 (5 bases). The CDR3 consists of 14 residues. CDR1 is SNHLY, CDR2 FYNNEI, per germline. The V and J ends lost 7 bases and 3 bases respectively, with 16 bases between them. CDR3 sequence: CASIRSRVGYEQYF. The CDR3 DNA follows: TGTGCCAGCATCCGATCCAGGGTGGGCTACGAGCAGTACTTC.

This clone was seen once. The chain is built from TRBV10-2 and TRBJ1-4; 8 nucleotides agree with TRBD1. Losses at the gene ends were 3 bases for V and 8 bases for J; bases not matched to a gene: 8. The CDR3 length is 15 residues. Germline CDR1 and CDR2: WSHSY and SAAADI. The CDR3 sequence: CASSDTDRGREKLFF. In nucleotides, the CDR3 is TGCGCCAGCAGTGATACAGACAGGGGTCGGGAAAAACTGTTTTTT.

The chain couples TRBV4-2 to TRBJ1-2, with 7 bases that match TRBD1. Germline V gene lookup returns CDR1 LGHNA and CDR2 YNFKEQ. The J segment lost 4 bases and the V segment lost 8 bases, leaving 19 bases of the junction unmatched. The CDR3 is made up of 17 amino acids. In nucleotides, the CDR3 is TGTGCCAGCGGCTCAACACCGGGACAGCTACTTTTCTATGGCTACACCTTC. This sequence encodes CASGSTPGQLLFYGYTF.

This chain uses TRBV5-1 with TRBJ2-2, with D possibly matching TRBD1 (5 bases). The V end lost 4 bases, the J end lost 2 bases, and 12 bases lay between the germline ends. This CDR3 region has 15 residues. Germline CDR1 reads SGHRS; CDR2 reads YFSETQ. CDR3 in amino acids: CASSLDTFNTGELFF. The CDR3 DNA sequence: TGCGCCAGCAGCCTGGACACGTTTAACACCGGGGAGCTGTTTTTT.